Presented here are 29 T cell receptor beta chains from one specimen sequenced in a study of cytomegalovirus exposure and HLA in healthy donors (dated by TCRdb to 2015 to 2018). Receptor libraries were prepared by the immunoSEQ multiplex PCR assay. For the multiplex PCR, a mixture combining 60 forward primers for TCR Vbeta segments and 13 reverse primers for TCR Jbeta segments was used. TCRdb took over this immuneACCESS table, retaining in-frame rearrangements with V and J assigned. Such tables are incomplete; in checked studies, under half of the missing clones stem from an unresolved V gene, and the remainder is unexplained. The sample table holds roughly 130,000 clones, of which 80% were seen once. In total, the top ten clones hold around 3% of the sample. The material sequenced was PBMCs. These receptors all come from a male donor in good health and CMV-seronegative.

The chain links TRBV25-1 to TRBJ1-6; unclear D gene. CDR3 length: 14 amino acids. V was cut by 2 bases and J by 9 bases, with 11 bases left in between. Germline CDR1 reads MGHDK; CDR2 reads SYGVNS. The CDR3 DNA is TGTGCCAGCAGTGAAGAGGGAGGAGCTTCACCCCTCCACTTT. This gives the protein CASSEEGGASPLHF.

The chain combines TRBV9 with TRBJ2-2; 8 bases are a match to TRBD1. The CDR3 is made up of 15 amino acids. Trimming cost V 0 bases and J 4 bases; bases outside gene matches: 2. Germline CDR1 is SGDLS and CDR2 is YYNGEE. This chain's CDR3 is CASSVGTGSTGELFF. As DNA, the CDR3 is TGTGCCAGCAGCGTAGGGACAGGGAGCACCGGGGAGCTGTTTTTT.

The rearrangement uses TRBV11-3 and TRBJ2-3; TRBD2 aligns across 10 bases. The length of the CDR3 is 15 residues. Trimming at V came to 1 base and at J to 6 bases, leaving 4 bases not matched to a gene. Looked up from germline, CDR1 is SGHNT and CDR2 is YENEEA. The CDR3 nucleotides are TGTGCCAGCAGCTTAGGTAGCGGGAGGTTGGATACGCAGTATTTT. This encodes CASSLGSGRLDTQYF.

CDR3 nucleotides: TGTGCCAGCAGTACAGGGGGCTCTAGTCAGCCCCAGCATTTT. It encodes CASSTGGSSQPQHF. This sequence joins TRBV27 and TRBJ1-5; 9 bases line up with TRBD1. Germline V CDR1 and CDR2: MNHEY, SMNVEV (reference sequence). V dropped 5 bases and J dropped 6; count of bases not matched to a gene: 5. The CDR3 runs 14 residues.

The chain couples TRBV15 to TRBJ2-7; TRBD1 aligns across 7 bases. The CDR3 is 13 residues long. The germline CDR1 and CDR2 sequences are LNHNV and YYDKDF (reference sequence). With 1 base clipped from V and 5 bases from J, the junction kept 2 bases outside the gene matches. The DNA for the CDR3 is TGTGCCACCAGCAGAGGAACAGGGGACGAGCAGTACTTC. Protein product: CATSRGTGDEQYF.

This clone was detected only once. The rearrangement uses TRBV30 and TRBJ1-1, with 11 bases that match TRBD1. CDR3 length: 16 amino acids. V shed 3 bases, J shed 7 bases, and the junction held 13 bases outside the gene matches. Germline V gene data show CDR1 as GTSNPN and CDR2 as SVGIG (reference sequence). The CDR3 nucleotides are TGTGCCTGGAGCTCCCGGGACAGGGGGTTATTTGTTGAAGCTTTCTTT. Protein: CAWSSRDRGLFVEAFF.

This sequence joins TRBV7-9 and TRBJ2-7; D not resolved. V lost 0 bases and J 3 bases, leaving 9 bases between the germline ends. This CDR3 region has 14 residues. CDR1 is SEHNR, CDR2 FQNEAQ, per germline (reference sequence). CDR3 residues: CASSLAERSYEQYF. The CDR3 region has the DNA TGTGCCAGCAGCTTAGCTGAACGGAGCTACGAGCAGTACTTC. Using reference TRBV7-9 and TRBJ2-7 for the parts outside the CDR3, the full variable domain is DTGVSQNPRHKITKRGQNVTFRCDPISEHNRLYWYRQTLGQGPEFLTYFQNEAQLEKSRLLSDRFSAERPKGSFSTLEIQRTEQGDSAMYLCASSLAERSYEQYFGPGTRLTVT.

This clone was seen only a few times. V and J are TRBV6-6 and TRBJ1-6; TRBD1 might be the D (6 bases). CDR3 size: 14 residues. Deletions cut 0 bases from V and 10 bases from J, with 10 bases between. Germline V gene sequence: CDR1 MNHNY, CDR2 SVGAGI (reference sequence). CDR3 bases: TGTGCCAGCAGTTACTCTCCAGGGGACTCACCCCTCCACTTT. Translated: CASSYSPGDSPLHF.

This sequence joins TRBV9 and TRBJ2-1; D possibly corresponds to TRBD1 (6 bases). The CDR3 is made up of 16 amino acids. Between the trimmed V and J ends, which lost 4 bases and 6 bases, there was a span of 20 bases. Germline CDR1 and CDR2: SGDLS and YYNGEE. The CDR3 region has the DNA TGTGCCAGCAGCTCACAGGGTTTTGGAGCCTTCAATGAGCAGTTCTTC. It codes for CASSSQGFGAFNEQFF.

CDR3 in amino acids: CASSPVGGSGDYEQYF. CDR3 bases: TGTGCCAGCAGCCCGGTGGGGGGTAGCGGGGACTACGAGCAGTACTTC. The rearrangement links TRBV7-9 to TRBJ2-7; 8 bases fit TRBD2. The CDR3 consists of 16 residues. Losses at the gene ends were 5 bases for V and 3 bases for J; bases not matched to a gene: 12. Germline lookup yields CDR1 SEHNR and CDR2 FQNEAQ (reference sequence).

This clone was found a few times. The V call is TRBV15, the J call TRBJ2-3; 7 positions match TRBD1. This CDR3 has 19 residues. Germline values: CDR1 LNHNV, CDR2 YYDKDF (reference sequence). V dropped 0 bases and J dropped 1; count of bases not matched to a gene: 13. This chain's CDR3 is CATSREWNRGLAGTDTQYF. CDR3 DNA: TGTGCCACCAGCAGAGAGTGGAACAGGGGATTGGCGGGCACAGATACGCAGTATTTT.

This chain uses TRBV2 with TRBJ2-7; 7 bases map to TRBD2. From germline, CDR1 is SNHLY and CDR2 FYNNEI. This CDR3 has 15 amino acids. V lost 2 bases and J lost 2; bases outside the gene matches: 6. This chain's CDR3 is CASSERLAATYEQYF. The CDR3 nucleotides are TGTGCCAGCAGTGAAAGGCTAGCGGCCACCTACGAGCAGTACTTC.

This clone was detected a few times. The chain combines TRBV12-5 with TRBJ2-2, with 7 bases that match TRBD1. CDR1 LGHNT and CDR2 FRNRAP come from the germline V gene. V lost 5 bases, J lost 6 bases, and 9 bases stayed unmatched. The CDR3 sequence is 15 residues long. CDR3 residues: CASGRGEGASGELFF. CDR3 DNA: TGTGCTAGTGGTAGAGGAGAGGGGGCCTCCGGGGAGCTGTTTTTT. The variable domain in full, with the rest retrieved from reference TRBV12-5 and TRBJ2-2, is DARVTQTPRHKVTEMGQEVTMRCQPILGHNTVFWYRQTMMQGLELLAYFRNRAPLDDSGMPKDRFSAEMPDATLATLKIQPSEPRDSAVYFCASGRGEGASGELFFGEGSRLTVL.

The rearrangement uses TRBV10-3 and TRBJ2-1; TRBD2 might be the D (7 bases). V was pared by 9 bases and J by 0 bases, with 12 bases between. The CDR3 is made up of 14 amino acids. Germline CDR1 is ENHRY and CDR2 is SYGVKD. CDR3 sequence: CAIEGGGSYNEQFF. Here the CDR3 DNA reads TGTGCCATAGAGGGGGGGGGCTCCTACAATGAGCAGTTCTTC.

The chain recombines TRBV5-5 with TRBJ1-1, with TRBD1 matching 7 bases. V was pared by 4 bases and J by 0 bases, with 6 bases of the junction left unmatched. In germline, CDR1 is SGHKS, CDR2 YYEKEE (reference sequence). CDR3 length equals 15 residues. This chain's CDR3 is CASSTRTGMNTEAFF. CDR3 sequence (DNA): TGTGCCAGCAGCACCCGGACAGGAATGAACACTGAAGCTTTCTTT.

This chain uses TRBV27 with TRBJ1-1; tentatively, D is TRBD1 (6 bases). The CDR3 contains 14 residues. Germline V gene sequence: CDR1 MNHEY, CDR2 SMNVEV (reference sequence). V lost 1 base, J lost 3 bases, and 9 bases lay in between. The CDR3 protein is CASSLLGGDTEAFF. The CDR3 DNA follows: TGTGCCAGCAGTTTATTAGGGGGTGACACTGAAGCTTTCTTT.

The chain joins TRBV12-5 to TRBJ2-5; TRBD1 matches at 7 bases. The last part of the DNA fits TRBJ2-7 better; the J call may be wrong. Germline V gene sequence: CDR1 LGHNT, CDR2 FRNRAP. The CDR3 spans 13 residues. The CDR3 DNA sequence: TGTGCTAGTGGTCCTAACAGGGGCCACGAGCAGTACTTC. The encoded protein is CASGPNRGHEQYF.

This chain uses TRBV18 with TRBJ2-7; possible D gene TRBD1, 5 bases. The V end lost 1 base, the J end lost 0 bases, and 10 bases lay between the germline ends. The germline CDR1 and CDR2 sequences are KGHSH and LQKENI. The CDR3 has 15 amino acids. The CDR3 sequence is CASSPLRVSSYEQYF. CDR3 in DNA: TGTGCCAGCTCACCACTCAGGGTTAGCTCCTACGAGCAGTACTTC.

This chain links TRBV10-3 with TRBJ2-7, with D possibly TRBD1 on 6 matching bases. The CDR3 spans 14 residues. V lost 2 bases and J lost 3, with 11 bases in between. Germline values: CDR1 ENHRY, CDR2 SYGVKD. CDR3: CAISEPQQGYEQYF. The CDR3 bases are TGTGCCATCAGTGAGCCCCAACAGGGCTACGAGCAGTACTTC.

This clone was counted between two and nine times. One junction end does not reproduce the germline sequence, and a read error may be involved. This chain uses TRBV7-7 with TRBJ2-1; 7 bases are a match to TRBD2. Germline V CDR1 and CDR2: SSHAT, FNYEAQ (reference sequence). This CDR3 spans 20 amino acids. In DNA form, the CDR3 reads TGTGCTAGCAGCCCGGGGGGAGTCTTTAAGCGGGGCCGGGTCTACAATGAGCAGTTCTTC. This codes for CASSPGGVFKRGRVYNEQFF.

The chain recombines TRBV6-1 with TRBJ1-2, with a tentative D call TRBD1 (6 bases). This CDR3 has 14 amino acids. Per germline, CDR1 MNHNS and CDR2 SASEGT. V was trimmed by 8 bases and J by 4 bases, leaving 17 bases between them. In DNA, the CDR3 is TGTGCCAGCCAGACAGGAGCCATCCCCTATGGCTACACCTTC. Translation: CASQTGAIPYGYTF.

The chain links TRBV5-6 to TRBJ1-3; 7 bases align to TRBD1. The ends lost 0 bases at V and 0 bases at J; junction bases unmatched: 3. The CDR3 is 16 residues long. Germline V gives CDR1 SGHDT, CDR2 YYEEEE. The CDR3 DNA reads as TGTGCCAGCAGCTTGGCGCCAGGGGGCTCTGGAAACACCATATATTTT. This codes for CASSLAPGGSGNTIYF. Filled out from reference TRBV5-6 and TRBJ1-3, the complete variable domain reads DAGVTQSPTHLIKTRGQQVTLRCSPKSGHDTVSWYQQALGQGPQFIFQYYEEEERQRGNFPDRFSGHQFPNYSSELNVNALLLGDSALYLCASSLAPGGSGNTIYFGEGSWLTVV.

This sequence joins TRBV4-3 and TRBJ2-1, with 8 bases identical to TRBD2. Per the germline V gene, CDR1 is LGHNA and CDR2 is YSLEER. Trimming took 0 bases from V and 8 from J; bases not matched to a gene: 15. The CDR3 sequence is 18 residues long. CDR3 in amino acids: CASSQDANPGGALHEQFF. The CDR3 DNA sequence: TGCGCCAGCAGCCAAGATGCGAACCCCGGGGGGGCCCTTCATGAGCAGTTCTTC.

The CDR3 region is CASSSRQGEQFF. The DNA for the CDR3 is TGTGCCAGCAGCAGCCGACAGGGTGAGCAGTTCTTC. The chain carries TRBV21-1 and TRBJ2-1; the D call of TRBD1 is as the table states it, not checked on the DNA. TRBV21-1 is listed as a pseudogene. This CDR3 is 12 amino acids long.

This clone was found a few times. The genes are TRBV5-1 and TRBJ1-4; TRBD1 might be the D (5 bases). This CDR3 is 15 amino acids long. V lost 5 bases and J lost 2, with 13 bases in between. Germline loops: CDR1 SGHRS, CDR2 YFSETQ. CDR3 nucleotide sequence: TGCGCCAGCAGGCACCAGCGGGGCACTAATGAAAAACTGTTTTTT. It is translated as CASRHQRGTNEKLFF.

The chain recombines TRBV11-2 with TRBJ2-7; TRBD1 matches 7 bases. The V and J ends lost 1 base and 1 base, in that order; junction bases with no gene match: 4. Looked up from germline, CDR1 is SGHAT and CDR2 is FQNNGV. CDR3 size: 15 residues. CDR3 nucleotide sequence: TGTGCCAGCAGCTTAGGAACGGGACAGTCCTACGAGCAGTACTTC. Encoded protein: CASSLGTGQSYEQYF.

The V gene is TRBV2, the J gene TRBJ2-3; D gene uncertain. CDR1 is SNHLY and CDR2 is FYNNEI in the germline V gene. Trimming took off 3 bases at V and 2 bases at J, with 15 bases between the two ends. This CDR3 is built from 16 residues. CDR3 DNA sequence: TGTGCCAGCAGTGATTATTCGGCGGCCCTCACAGATACGCAGTATTTT. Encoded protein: CASSDYSAALTDTQYF.

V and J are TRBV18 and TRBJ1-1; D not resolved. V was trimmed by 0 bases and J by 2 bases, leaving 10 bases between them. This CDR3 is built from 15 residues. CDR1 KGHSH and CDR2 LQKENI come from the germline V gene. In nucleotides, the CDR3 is TGTGCCAGCTCACCACCGACTACAGTAAACACTGAAGCTTTCTTT. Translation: CASSPPTTVNTEAFF.

In DNA, the CDR3 is TGTGCCAGCAGTGCCTCTATTCGCAGGGGCGGATATAGCAATCAGCCCCAGCATTTT. Its translation is CASSASIRRGGYSNQPQHF. The chain carries TRBV27 and TRBJ1-5; possibly TRBD1 for D (6 bases). The V and J ends lost 5 bases and 0 bases respectively, with 23 bases between them. CDR1 and CDR2 (germline): MNHEY, SMNVEV (reference sequence). The length of the CDR3 is 19 residues.